This T cell receptor beta chain was recorded in a study of T-cell memory formation after mild COVID-19. Study context: The TCR clusters were mostly specific to one donor.

This clonotype showed up just a few times. The antigen is unknown. CDR1 is SGHVS, CDR2 FQNEAQ, per germline. The CDR3 covers 14 residues. The V gene end was trimmed by 5 bases and the J gene end by 12 bases; junction bases not matched to a gene: 11. Study-wide results and limits: For contracting clones, CD4+ ones sat mainly in CM and EM, CD8+ in EMRA. The SARS-CoV-2 specificity of second-wave clones reaching peak at day 37 remained unverified.

Constant-segment primers were used for 5'RACE, and the resulting TCR alpha and TCR beta cDNA libraries carried sample barcodes and UMIs. TCRdb used MiXCR to reprocess the 5' RACE reads, holding one entry per CDR3 protein. The repertoire holds around 470,000 distinct CDR3 sequences, with approximately 20% as singletons. This sequence joins TRBV7-8 and TRBJ2-1; TRBD2 matches at 9 bases. The sequenced sample consisted of PBMCs or a T cell subset sorted from them (not recorded which). This receptor was identified in an adult woman who had mild COVID-19 (a few samples of this study predate the infection). Cell type and time point are not known. CDR3 loop: CASSGLREGGRQFF. CDR3 bases: TGTGCCAGCAGCGGGTTGCGGGAGGGGGGGAGGCAGTTCTTC.